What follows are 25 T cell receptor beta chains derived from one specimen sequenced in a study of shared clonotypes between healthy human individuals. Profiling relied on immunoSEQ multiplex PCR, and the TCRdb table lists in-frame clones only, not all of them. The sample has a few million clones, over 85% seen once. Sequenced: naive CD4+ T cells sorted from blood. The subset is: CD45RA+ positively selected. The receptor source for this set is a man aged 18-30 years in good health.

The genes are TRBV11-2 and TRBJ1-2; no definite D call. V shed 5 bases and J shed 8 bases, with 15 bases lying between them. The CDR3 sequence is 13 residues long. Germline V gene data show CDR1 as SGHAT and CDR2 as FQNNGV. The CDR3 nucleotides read TGTGCCAGCAGCCCCGGTCGGGTGCGGGGCTACACCTTC. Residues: CASSPGRVRGYTF.

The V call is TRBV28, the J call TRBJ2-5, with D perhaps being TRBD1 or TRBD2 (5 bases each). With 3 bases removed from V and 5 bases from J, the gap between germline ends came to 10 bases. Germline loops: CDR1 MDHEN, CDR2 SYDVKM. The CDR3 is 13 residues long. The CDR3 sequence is CASSFGGLETQYF. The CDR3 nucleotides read TGTGCCAGCAGTTTTGGGGGTTTGGAGACCCAGTACTTC. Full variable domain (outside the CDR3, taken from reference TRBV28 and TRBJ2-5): DVKVTQSSRYLVKRTGEKVFLECVQDMDHENMFWYRQDPGLGLRLIYFSYDVKMKEKGDIPEGYSVSREKKERFSLILESASTNQTSMYLCASSFGGLETQYFGPGTRLLVL.

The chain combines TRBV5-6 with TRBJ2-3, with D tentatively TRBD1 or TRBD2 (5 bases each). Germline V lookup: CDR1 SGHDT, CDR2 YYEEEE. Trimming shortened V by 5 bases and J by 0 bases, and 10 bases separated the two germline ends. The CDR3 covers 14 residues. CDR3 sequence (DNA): TGTGCCAGCAGGAGGGGCCTTAGCACAGATACGCAGTATTTT. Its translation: CASRRGLSTDTQYF.

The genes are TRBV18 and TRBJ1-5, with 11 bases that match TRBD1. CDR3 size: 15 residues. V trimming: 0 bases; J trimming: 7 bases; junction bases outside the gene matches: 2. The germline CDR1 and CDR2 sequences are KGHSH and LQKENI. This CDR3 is CASSPPGTGGQPQHF. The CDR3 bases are TGTGCCAGCTCACCACCGGGGACAGGGGGGCAGCCCCAGCATTTT.

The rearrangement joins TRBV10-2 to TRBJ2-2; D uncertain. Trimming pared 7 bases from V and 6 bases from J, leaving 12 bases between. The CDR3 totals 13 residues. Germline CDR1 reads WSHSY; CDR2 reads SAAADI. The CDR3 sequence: CASTWGSAGELFF. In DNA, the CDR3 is TGCGCCAGCACGTGGGGTTCGGCCGGGGAGCTGTTTTTT.

The CDR3 DNA follows: TGTGCCAGCAGCCTTGGGGACAGGGACCTGAATACGCAGTATTTT. Encoded protein: CASSLGDRDLNTQYF. This chain connects TRBV13 to TRBJ2-3; 9 nucleotides align to TRBD1. The CDR3 covers 15 residues. With 5 bases clipped from V and 7 bases from J, the junction kept 10 bases outside the gene matches. Germline V lookup: CDR1 PRHDT, CDR2 FYEKMQ (reference sequence).

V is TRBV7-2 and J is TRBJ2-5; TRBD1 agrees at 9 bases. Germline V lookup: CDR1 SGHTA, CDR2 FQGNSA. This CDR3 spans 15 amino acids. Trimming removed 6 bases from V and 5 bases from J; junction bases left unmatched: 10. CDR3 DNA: TGTGCCAGCAGTTCTAAAACAGGGGGCCGGGAGACCCAGTACTTC. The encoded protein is CASSSKTGGRETQYF. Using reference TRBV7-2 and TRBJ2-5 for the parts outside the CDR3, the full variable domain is GAGVSQSPSNKVTEKGKDVELRCDPISGHTALYWYRQSLGQGLEFLIYFQGNSAPDKSGLPSDRFSAERTGGSVSTLTIQRTQQEDSAVYLCASSSKTGGRETQYFGPGTRLLVL.

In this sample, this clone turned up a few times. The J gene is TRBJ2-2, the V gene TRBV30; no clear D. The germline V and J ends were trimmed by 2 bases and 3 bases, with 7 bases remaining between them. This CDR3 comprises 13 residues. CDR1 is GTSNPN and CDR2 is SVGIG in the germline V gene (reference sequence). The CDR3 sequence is CAWSSGYTGELFF. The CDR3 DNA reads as TGTGCCTGGAGTTCTGGGTACACCGGGGAGCTGTTTTTT.

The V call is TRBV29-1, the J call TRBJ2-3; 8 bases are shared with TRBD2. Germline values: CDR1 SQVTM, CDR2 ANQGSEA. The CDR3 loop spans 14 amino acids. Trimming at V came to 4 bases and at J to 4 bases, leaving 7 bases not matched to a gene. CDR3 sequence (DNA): TGCAGCGTTGGCCCTTCGACTAGCGCAGATACGCAGTATTTT. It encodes CSVGPSTSADTQYF.

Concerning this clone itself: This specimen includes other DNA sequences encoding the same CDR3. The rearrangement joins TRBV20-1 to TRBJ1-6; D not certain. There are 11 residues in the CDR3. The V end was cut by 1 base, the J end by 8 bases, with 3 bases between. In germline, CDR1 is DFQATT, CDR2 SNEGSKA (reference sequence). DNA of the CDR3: TGCAGTGCTAGAGGAGATTCACCCCTCCACTTT. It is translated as CSARGDSPLHF.

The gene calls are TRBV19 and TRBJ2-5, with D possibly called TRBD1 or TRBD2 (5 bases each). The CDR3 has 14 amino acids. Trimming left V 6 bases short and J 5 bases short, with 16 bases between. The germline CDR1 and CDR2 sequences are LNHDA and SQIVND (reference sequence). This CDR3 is CASRSWGSSETQYF. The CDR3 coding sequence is TGTGCCAGTAGATCCTGGGGGAGTTCGGAGACCCAGTACTTC.

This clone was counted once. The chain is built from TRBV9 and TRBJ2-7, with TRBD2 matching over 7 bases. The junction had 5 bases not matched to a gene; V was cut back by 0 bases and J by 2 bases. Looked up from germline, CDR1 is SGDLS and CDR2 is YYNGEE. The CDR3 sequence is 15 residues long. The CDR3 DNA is TGTGCCAGCAGCGTAGAGGGAGGGAAGCCCTACGAGCAGTACTTC. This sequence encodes CASSVEGGKPYEQYF.

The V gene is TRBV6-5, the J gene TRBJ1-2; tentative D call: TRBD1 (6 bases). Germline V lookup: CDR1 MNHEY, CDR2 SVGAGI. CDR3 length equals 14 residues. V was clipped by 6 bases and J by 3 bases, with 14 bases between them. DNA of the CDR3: TGTGCCAGCAGCCGGACAGCCCAGGACTATGGCTACACCTTC. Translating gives CASSRTAQDYGYTF.

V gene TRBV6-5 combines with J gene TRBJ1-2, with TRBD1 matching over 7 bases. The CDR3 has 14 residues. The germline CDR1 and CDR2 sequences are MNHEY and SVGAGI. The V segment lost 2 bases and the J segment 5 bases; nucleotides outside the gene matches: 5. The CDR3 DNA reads TGTGCCAGCAGTTACAGGATGACAGGGTATGGCTACACCTTC. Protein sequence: CASSYRMTGYGYTF.

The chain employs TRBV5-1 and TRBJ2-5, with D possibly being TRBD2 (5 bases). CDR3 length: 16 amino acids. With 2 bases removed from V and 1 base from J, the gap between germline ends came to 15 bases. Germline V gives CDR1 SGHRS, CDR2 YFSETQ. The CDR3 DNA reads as TGCGCCAGCAGCTTCGGGTCCAGCGGTTCCCAAGAGACCCAGTACTTC. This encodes CASSFGSSGSQETQYF. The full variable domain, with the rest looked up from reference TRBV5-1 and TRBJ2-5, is KAGVTQTPRYLIKTRGQQVTLSCSPISGHRSVSWYQQTPGQGLQFLFEYFSETQRNKGNFPGRFSGRQFSNSRSEMNVSTLELGDSALYLCASSFGSSGSQETQYFGPGTRLLVL.

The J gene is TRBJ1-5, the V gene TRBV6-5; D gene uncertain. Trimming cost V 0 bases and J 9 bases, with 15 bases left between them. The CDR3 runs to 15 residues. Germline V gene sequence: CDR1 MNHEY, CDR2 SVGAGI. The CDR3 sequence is CASSYSDPREGPQHF. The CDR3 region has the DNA TGTGCCAGCAGTTACTCGGACCCCCGGGAGGGGCCCCAGCATTTT.

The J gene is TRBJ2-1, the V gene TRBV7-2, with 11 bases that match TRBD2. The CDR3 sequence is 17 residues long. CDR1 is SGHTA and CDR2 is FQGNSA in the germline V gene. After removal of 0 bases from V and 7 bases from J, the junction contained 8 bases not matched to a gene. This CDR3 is CASSLAGPSGRRNEQFF. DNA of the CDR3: TGTGCCAGCAGCTTAGCGGGCCCTAGCGGGAGGCGGAATGAGCAGTTCTTC. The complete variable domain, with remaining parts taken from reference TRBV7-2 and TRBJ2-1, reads GAGVSQSPSNKVTEKGKDVELRCDPISGHTALYWYRQSLGQGLEFLIYFQGNSAPDKSGLPSDRFSAERTGGSVSTLTIQRTQQEDSAVYLCASSLAGPSGRRNEQFFGPGTRLTVL.

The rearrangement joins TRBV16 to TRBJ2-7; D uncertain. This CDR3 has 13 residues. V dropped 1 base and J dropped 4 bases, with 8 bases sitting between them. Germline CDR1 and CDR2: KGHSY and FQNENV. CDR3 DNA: TGTGCCAGCAGCCAATTGATGGGGTACGAGCAGTACTTC. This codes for CASSQLMGYEQYF.

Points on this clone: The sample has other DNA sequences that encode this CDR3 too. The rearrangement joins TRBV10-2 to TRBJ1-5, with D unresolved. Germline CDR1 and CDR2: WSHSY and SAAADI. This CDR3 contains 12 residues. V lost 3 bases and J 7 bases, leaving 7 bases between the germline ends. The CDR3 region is CASSEGGQPQHF. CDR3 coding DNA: TGCGCCAGCAGTGAAGGCGGCCAGCCCCAGCATTTT.

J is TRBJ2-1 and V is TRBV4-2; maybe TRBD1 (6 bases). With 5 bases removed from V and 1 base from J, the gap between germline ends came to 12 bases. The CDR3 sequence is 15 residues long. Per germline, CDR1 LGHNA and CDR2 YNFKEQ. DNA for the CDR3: TGTGCCAGCAGCTTCAGGGGCGCTTCCTACAATGAGCAGTTCTTC. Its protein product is CASSFRGASYNEQFF.

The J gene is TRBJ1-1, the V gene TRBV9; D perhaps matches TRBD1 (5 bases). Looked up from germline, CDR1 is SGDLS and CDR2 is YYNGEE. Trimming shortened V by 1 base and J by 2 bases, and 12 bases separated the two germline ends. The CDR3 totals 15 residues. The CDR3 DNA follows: TGTGCCAGCAGCGTATCGAGACAGACCAACACTGAAGCTTTCTTT. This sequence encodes CASSVSRQTNTEAFF.

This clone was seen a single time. This CDR3 reads CASSFRTGYEQYF. The DNA for the CDR3 is TGTGCCAGCAGTTTTCGTACAGGCTACGAGCAGTACTTC. This chain links TRBV27 with TRBJ2-7; D is perhaps TRBD1 (5 bases). This CDR3 is built from 13 residues. Germline CDR1 MNHEY, CDR2 SMNVEV (reference sequence). The V gene lost 3 bases and the J gene lost 3 bases, with 9 bases spanning the gap.

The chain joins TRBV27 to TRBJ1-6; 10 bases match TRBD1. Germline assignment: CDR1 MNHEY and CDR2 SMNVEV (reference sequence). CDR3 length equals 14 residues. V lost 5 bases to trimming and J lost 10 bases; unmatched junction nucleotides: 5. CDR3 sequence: CASSPTGGGSPLHF. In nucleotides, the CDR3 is TGTGCCAGCAGTCCGACAGGGGGCGGGTCACCCCTCCACTTT.

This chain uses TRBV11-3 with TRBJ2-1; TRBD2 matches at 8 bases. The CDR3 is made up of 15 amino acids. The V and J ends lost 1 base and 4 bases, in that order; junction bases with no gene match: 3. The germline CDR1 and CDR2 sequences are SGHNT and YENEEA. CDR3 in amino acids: CASSLGGLEYNEQFF. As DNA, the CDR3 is TGTGCCAGCAGCTTAGGGGGACTAGAATACAATGAGCAGTTCTTC. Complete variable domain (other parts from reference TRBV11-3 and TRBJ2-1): EAGVVQSPRYKIIEKKQPVAFWCNPISGHNTLYWYLQNLGQGPELLIRYENEEAVDDSQLPKDRFSAERLKGVDSTLKIQPAELGDSAVYLCASSLGGLEYNEQFFGPGTRLTVL.

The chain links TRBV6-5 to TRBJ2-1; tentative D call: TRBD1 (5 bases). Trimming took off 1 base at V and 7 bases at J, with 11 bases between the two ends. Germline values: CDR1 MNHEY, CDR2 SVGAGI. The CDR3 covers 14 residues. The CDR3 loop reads CASSYYSRGNEQFF. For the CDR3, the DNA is TGTGCCAGCAGTTACTATTCAAGGGGAAATGAGCAGTTCTTC.